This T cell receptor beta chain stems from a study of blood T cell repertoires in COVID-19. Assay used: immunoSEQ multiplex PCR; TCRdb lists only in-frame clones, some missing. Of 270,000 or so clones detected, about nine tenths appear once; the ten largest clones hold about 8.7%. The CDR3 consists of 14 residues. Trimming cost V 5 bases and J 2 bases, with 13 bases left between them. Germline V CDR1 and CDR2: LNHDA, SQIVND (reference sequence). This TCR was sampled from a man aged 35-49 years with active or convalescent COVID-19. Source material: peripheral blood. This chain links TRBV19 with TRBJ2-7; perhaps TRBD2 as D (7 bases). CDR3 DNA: TGTGCCAGTAGTTCCGGCGGGGGCACCTACGAGCAGTACTTC. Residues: CASSSGGGTYEQYF.